The clone carrying this TCR beta chain was counted only a few times. This sample was taken from a study of CD8 T cells in Susac syndrome. An input of about 0.5 to 1 ug of RNA was subjected to reverse transcription using random hexamers. An immunoSEQ multiplex PCR amplified TCR beta CDR3 over 54 Vbeta and 13 Jbeta. MiXCR, applied by TCRdb to the immunoSEQ multiplex PCR reads, yields one record per CDR3 protein. The sample has about 90,000 distinct CDR3 sequences, about 93% seen once; the top ten hold around 0.32%. Source material: CD8+ T cells from PBMCs. This TCR derives from a human donor in good health.

In DNA, the CDR3 is TGCGCCAGCAGCATCCAAGGGAGGGGGGATTACGAGCAGTACTTC. This codes for CASSIQGRGDYEQYF. The chain is built from TRBV4-1 and TRBJ2-7; a weak D match, TRBD2 (7 bases). The CDR3 consists of 15 residues. V was trimmed by 5 bases and J by 4 bases, leaving 18 bases between them. The V gene's germline CDR1 is MGHRA and CDR2 YSYEKL.